The 18 T cell receptor beta chains given below trace back to one sample, sequenced in a study of human T cells and chemical hapten exposure. The time point: patch test 2, 6 weeks after DPC sensitization. Treatment specified: therapeutic diphenylcyclopropenone sensitization with weekly scalp DPC. TCRdb passed the RACE reads through MiXCR, listing each CDR3 protein once. The table has tens of thousands of distinct CDR3 sequences, 8.5% seen once. The sequencing here drew on whole blood, taken in connection with sensitization to the hapten diphenylcyclopropenone (DPC). The receptor source for this set is a woman aged 50 to 65 with alopecia areata. Some clones in this sample may be carry-over from other donors' samples.

V is TRBV5-1 and J is TRBJ2-5; TRBD1 is a possible D gene (5 bases). Trimming took 4 bases from V and 4 from J, leaving 17 bases between them. CDR1 and CDR2 from the germline V gene are SGHRS and YFSETQ. The CDR3 covers 15 residues. This CDR3 is CASSLAWGLRETQYF. The DNA for the CDR3 is TGCGCCAGCAGCCTGGCGTGGGGCCTTCGAGAGACCCAGTACTTC.

This clonotype was detected a few times. CDR3 protein: CSAGRVGEKLFF. The CDR3 DNA follows: TGCAGTGCTGGGAGGGTGGGTGAAAAACTGTTTTTT. V is TRBV20-1 and J is TRBJ1-4; D is uncertain. The CDR3 contains 12 residues. V was cut by 5 bases and J by 7 bases, with 11 bases left in between. The V gene's germline CDR1 is DFQATT and CDR2 SNEGSKA (reference sequence).

This clonotype was seen only a few times. The rearrangement links TRBV6-2 or TRBV6-3 to TRBJ2-1; D may be TRBD2 (6 bases). V lost 6 bases and J 6 bases, leaving 15 bases between the germline ends. Germline loops: CDR1 MNHEY, CDR2 SVGEGT. CDR3 size: 14 residues. The chain's CDR3 is CASSPGGIVNEQFF. The CDR3 DNA sequence: TGTGCCAGCAGCCCCGGCGGGATAGTCAATGAGCAGTTCTTC.

The chain joins TRBV9 to TRBJ1-4, with 8 bases fitting TRBD1. V gave up 3 bases and J gave up 8 bases; unmatched junction bases: 6. This CDR3 has 14 residues. Germline CDR1 and CDR2: SGDLS and YYNGEE. The CDR3 sequence is CASSEGTGGEKLFF. CDR3 nucleotides: TGTGCCAGCAGCGAAGGGACAGGTGGCGAAAAACTGTTTTTT.

The rearrangement links TRBV20-1 to TRBJ2-3; weak D call: TRBD2 (6 bases). The germline V and J ends were trimmed by 5 bases and 4 bases, with 13 bases remaining between them. The CDR3 runs 13 residues. Germline lookup yields CDR1 DFQATT and CDR2 SNEGSKA (reference sequence). The CDR3 bases are TGCAGTGCTTGGGGCGGGGATGCAGATACGCAGTATTTT. Translation: CSAWGGDADTQYF.

The chain couples TRBV29-1 to TRBJ2-5; TRBD1 is a possible D gene (6 bases). The CDR3 is 13 residues long. The V gene's germline CDR1 is SQVTM and CDR2 ANQGSEA. V shed 3 bases and J shed 1 base, with 9 bases lying between them. The CDR3 here is CSVDRDTQETQYF. CDR3 bases: TGCAGCGTTGATAGGGACACCCAAGAGACCCAGTACTTC.

This clonotype was observed a few times. The J gene is TRBJ2-5, the V gene TRBV7-2; 11 bases match TRBD2. The V gene end was trimmed by 0 bases and the J gene end by 2 bases; junction bases not matched to a gene: 2. Looked up from germline, CDR1 is SGHTA and CDR2 is FQGNSA. The CDR3 runs 16 residues. CDR3 in DNA: TGTGCCAGCAGCTTAGCGGGGACTAGCGGACAAGAGACCCAGTACTTC. It is translated as CASSLAGTSGQETQYF.

This chain connects TRBV6-1 to TRBJ1-5; possible D gene TRBD1, 6 bases. This CDR3 comprises 15 residues. Per the germline V gene, CDR1 is MNHNS and CDR2 is SASEGT. V lost 6 bases and J lost 0, with 12 bases in between. DNA for the CDR3: TGTGCCAGCAGGGACAGCAGCTATAGCAATCAGCCCCAGCATTTT. This sequence encodes CASRDSSYSNQPQHF.

This clonotype was observed a few times. The chain employs TRBV18 and TRBJ1-3; D unresolved. CDR1 is KGHSH and CDR2 is LQKENI in the germline V gene. The CDR3 totals 17 residues. Deletions cut 0 bases from V and 2 bases from J, with 14 bases between. DNA for the CDR3: TGTGCCAGCTCACCACCGACTGCGCGGGGAGCTGGAAACACCATATATTTT. Translation gives CASSPPTARGAGNTIYF.

J is TRBJ2-5 and V is TRBV7-2, with 13 bases that match TRBD2. The V and J ends lost 3 bases and 4 bases, in that order; junction bases with no gene match: 14. Germline V CDR1 and CDR2: SGHTA, FQGNSA. The CDR3 is 19 residues long. CDR3 protein: CASSFRKGLAGVWGETQYF. DNA for the CDR3: TGTGCCAGCAGCTTCCGGAAAGGACTAGCGGGAGTTTGGGGAGAGACCCAGTACTTC.

This clonotype turned up a few times. The gene calls are TRBV19 and TRBJ1-5, with 7 nucleotides matching TRBD1. The V gene's germline CDR1 is LNHDA and CDR2 SQIVND (reference sequence). V trimming: 5 bases; J trimming: 0 bases; junction bases outside the gene matches: 10. The CDR3 is made up of 17 amino acids. CDR3 nucleotides: TGTGCCAGTAGTCTCGAACAGGGGAGCCATAGCAATCAGCCCCAGCATTTT. The encoded protein is CASSLEQGSHSNQPQHF.

This clonotype was detected once. This rearrangement joins TRBV13 to TRBJ2-2; 7 bases match TRBD2. The germline CDR1 and CDR2 sequences are PRHDT and FYEKMQ (reference sequence). The CDR3 has 15 residues. Trimming took 4 bases from V and 0 from J; bases not matched to a gene: 2. The CDR3 DNA sequence: TGTGCCAGCAGCTATGGACTAGCGAACACCGGGGAGCTGTTTTTT. This encodes CASSYGLANTGELFF.

Only a few counts were recorded for this clonotype. The V gene is TRBV6-2 or TRBV6-3, the J gene TRBJ2-1; TRBD2 might be the D (5 bases). CDR3 size: 11 residues. Per germline, CDR1 MNHEY and CDR2 SVGEGT. V lost 2 bases, J lost 9 bases, and 5 bases lay in between. The CDR3, as DNA: TGTGCCAGCAGTTACGGGAGTGAGCAGTTCTTC. Encoded protein: CASSYGSEQFF.

This clonotype has a count of ten or more. The genes are TRBV5-1 and TRBJ2-1; 9 bases fit TRBD2. Germline assignment: CDR1 SGHRS and CDR2 YFSETQ. CDR3 length: 17 residues. J gave up 0 bases and V 4 bases, and 8 bases lay outside the gene matches. For the CDR3, the DNA is TGCGCCAGCAGCCCGGGGGCGGGGGGGAACTCCTACAATGAGCAGTTCTTC. It translates to CASSPGAGGNSYNEQFF.

The CDR3 DNA reads as TGTGCCAGCAGCTTAGCCGGGACTAGGGGTGAGCAGTTCTTC. This translates into CASSLAGTRGEQFF. The chain uses TRBV7-9 and TRBJ2-1; 8 bases are a match to TRBD2. The V gene's germline CDR1 is SEHNR and CDR2 FQNEAQ (reference sequence). The CDR3 contains 14 residues. The ends lost 0 bases at V and 9 bases at J; junction bases unmatched: 4.

V and J are TRBV7-9 and TRBJ1-4; 10 nucleotides agree with TRBD1. Germline CDR1 and CDR2: SEHNR and FQNEAQ (reference sequence). J lost 5 bases, V lost 5 bases, and 8 bases had no gene match. This CDR3 spans 16 amino acids. CDR3 coding DNA: TGTGCCAGCAGCCTCTCCTCGGGACAGGGGAATGAAAAACTGTTTTTT. Translation: CASSLSSGQGNEKLFF. Full variable domain (rest looked up from reference TRBV7-9 and TRBJ1-4): DTGVSQNPRHKITKRGQNVTFRCDPISEHNRLYWYRQTLGQGPEFLTYFQNEAQLEKSRLLSDRFSAERPKGSFSTLEIQRTEQGDSAMYLCASSLSSGQGNEKLFFGSGTQLSVL.

This clonotype was counted many times. This chain connects TRBV30 to TRBJ2-1; 13 nucleotides agree with TRBD2. Germline V gene lookup returns CDR1 GTSNPN and CDR2 SVGIG (reference sequence). CDR3 size: 15 residues. J lost 8 bases, V lost 1 base, and 5 bases had no gene match. CDR3 loop: CAWSALAGGRDEQFF. In DNA, the CDR3 is TGTGCCTGGAGTGCACTAGCGGGAGGGAGGGATGAGCAGTTCTTC.

The sample holds many counts of this clonotype. The chain joins TRBV4-1 to TRBJ2-3; D remains ambiguous. CDR1 and CDR2 (germline): MGHRA, YSYEKL. The V end lost 0 bases, the J end lost 1 base, and 2 bases lay between the germline ends. The CDR3 totals 13 residues. CDR3 amino acids: CASSQEGTDTQYF. For the CDR3, the DNA is TGCGCCAGCAGCCAAGAGGGCACAGATACGCAGTATTTT.